The rows below give T cell receptor beta chains drawn from one sample of a study of blood T cells in healthy people across ages. TCRdb reanalysed the 5' RACE reads using MiXCR and keeps one entry per CDR3 protein. This sample has some 1.6 million distinct CDR3 sequences, with roughly a third found just once. The material sequenced was blood. Receptors originate from a woman aged 25-40 years in good health. Each CDR3 is given with its conserved first and last residue. A D gene is named only where the DNA matches it firmly. For some rows the clone size is stated as once, few or many, or as a class when expanded; others skip it.

NA	TRBV4-1	NA	TRBJ2-4	TGCGCCAGCAGCCAAGCCCAGGGAACCGGACAGAACCTAGCCAAAAACACTCAGTACTTC	CASSQAQGTGQNLAKNTQYF
NA	TRBV12-5	NA	TRBJ2-1	TGTGCTAGTGGTTCACCCTTAACAGACAATGAGCAGTTCTTC	CASGSPLTDNEQFF
NA	TRBV20-1	NA	TRBJ2-5	TGCAGTACTAGCTGGGGGCCTCAAGAGACCCAGTACTTC	CSTSWGPQETQYF
NA	TRBV12-3/TRBV12-4	few	TRBJ1-2	TGTGCCAGCAGCTCTGACCCCCTTTTGGACTATGGCTACACCTTC	CASSSDPLLDYGYTF
TRBD1	TRBV3-1	NA	TRBJ1-4	TGTGCCAGCAGCCTAATATCCGGGACAGGAAATGAAAAACTGTTTTTT	CASSLISGTGNEKLFF
NA	TRBV7-2	few	TRBJ2-6	TGTGCCAGCACGAAAGGGGATGGGGCCGACGTCCTGACTTTC	CASTKGDGADVLTF
NA	TRBV7-9	NA	TRBJ1-2	TGTGCCAGCAGCTCGGCAGACTACTATGGCTACACCTTC	CASSSADYYGYTF
TRBD2	TRBV20-1	NA	TRBJ2-3	TGCAGTGCTAGAGGTAGGAGCGGGAGGGCTAGCACAGATACGCAGTATTTT	CSARGRSGRASTDTQYF
TRBD1	TRBV6-1	few	TRBJ1-2	TGTGCCAGCAGTGAAACCCGGGACAGGGAAGGTCGGAGGAACTATGGCTACACCTTC	CASSETRDREGRRNYGYTF
NA	TRBV20-1	few	TRBJ2-7	TGCAGTGCCAGGGGCGGGGGCGGACCCTACGAGCAGTACTTC	CSARGGGGPYEQYF
NA	TRBV20-1	few	TRBJ2-1	TGCAGTGCTAGAGAGGGCGTTAATGAGCAGTTCTTC	CSAREGVNEQFF
TRBD2	TRBV15	NA	TRBJ2-3	TGTGCCACCAGTGTGGGACTAGTCGTCGATACGCAGTATTTT	CATSVGLVVDTQYF
NA	TRBV28	NA	TRBJ2-3	TGTGCCAGCAGTTTAGTGCAGGGGGATACGCAGTATTTT	CASSLVQGDTQYF
TRBD2	TRBV7-9	NA	TRBJ2-5	TGTGCCAGCAGCCCCCTGACTAGCGGGAGGGCCAAAGAGACCCAGTACTTC	CASSPLTSGRAKETQYF
TRBD2	TRBV6-1	NA	TRBJ2-5	TGTGCCAGCAATTTTGGCGGGGGGGCGGAGACCCAGTACTTC	CASNFGGGAETQYF
NA	TRBV29-1	many	TRBJ2-3	TGCAGCGTTGTTCAGGGCACAGATACGCAGTATTTT	CSVVQGTDTQYF
NA	TRBV11-2	NA	TRBJ1-2	TGTGCCGGCAGCTGGTGGGGTTCCAATAACTATGGCTACACCTTC	CAGSWWGSNNYGYTF
NA	TRBV15	NA	TRBJ1-5	TGTGCCACCAGCAATCCACGAGCGAATCAGCCCCAGCATTTT	CATSNPRANQPQHF
NA	TRBV5-4	few	TRBJ2-7	TGTGCCAGCAGCTTACCAGAAAAGGACGAGCAGTACTTC	CASSLPEKDEQYF
NA	TRBV7-2	NA	TRBJ2-1	TGTGCCAGCAGCTTAAGAGTTGGACGGGTTACCTCCTACAATGAGCAGTTCTTC	CASSLRVGRVTSYNEQFF
TRBD2	TRBV20-1	NA	TRBJ2-1	TGCAGTGCTAGGTTAGCGGGAGGGCCCCATGAGCAGTTCTTC	CSARLAGGPHEQFF
TRBD1	TRBV3-1	NA	TRBJ2-5	TGTGCCAGCAGCCAAGAACGGACAGGCCGGGAGACCCAGTACTTC	CASSQERTGRETQYF
NA	TRBV9	few	TRBJ2-3	TGTGCCAGCAGCGTAGCTACCAGGGGGGGACCCTCGATAGGAGATACGCAGTATTTT	CASSVATRGGPSIGDTQYF
TRBD1	TRBV6-1	NA	TRBJ2-5	TGTGCCAGCAGGAACAGGGGGAAGTTGGAGACCCAGTACTTC	CASRNRGKLETQYF
NA	TRBV5-1	NA	TRBJ2-5	TGCGCCAGCAGGGAGACTTCTTACGAGGGGACCCAGTACTTC	CASRETSYEGTQYF